This T cell receptor beta chain came from a study of OX40 agonist ivuxolimab in advanced cancers. Study-level information: Males comprised about 78% of the group, whose mean age was approximately 61 years (range roughly 23 to 80). Previous treatment with anti-PD-1, anti-PD-L1 or anti-CTLA-4 therapy was allowed; roughly 40% had received some. The study, taken as a whole, reports: Expanded clones belonging to CD8+ T cells outnumbered, on average, those of CD4+. Both CD4+ and CD8+ T cell populations in blood had undergone clonal expansion by week 6 at 0.1 to 3.0 mg/kg.

Germline CDR1 and CDR2: MNHNY and SVGAGI (reference sequence). The CDR3 contains 15 residues. The V end lost 5 bases, the J end lost 2 bases, and 15 bases lay between the germline ends. As for this clone: Antigen specificity is unknown.

The repertoire was sequenced with immunoSEQ multiplex PCR; TCRdb's copy has only in-frame clones and lacks some. The data hold some 110,000 clones, with under 95% observed a single time. The clonotype originates from an adult with an advanced solid tumor such as melanoma, head and neck, liver or kidney cancer. Specimen: CD4+ or CD8+ T cells sorted from blood, collected in a trial of the OX40 agonist ivuxolimab. The gene calls are TRBV6-6 and TRBJ1-2; D gene ambiguous. CDR3 sequence (DNA): TGTGCCAGCAGTCTTCTCCCCCGGACCAACTATGGCTACACCTTC. Translation: CASSLLPRTNYGYTF.